These 13 T cell receptor beta chains came from one sample sequenced in a study of cytomegalovirus exposure and HLA in healthy donors. Primers: 60 Vbeta forward and 13 Jbeta reverse. Profiling relied on immunoSEQ multiplex PCR, and the TCRdb table lists in-frame clones only, not all of them. The data show some 150,000 clones, about 88% seen once. Specimen: PBMCs. Receptor source: a woman aged 18-35 years in good health and CMV-seronegative.

The J gene is TRBJ2-4, the V gene TRBV6-6, with 9 bases lining up with TRBD1. V lost 10 bases, J lost 3 bases, and 4 bases stayed unmatched. This CDR3 contains 13 residues. The germline gives CDR1 MNHNY, CDR2 SVGAGI (reference sequence). The CDR3 loop is CATETGGKNIQYF. The CDR3 nucleotides are TGTGCCACCGAGACAGGGGGCAAAAACATTCAGTACTTC.

The chain uses TRBV9 and TRBJ2-3; 11 nucleotides agree with TRBD2. This CDR3 has 16 residues. J gave up 2 bases and V 1 base, and 3 bases lay outside the gene matches. In germline, CDR1 is SGDLS, CDR2 YYNGEE. The CDR3 region is CASSVIAGGPTDTQYF. CDR3 in DNA: TGTGCCAGCAGCGTAATAGCGGGGGGGCCCACAGATACGCAGTATTTT. Together with reference TRBV9 and TRBJ2-3, the CDR3 gives the full variable domain: DSGVTQTPKHLITATGQRVTLRCSPRSGDLSVYWYQQSLDQGLQFLIQYYNGEERAKGNILERFSAQQFPDLHSELNLSSLELGDSALYFCASSVIAGGPTDTQYFGPGTRLTVL.

This sequence joins TRBV27 and TRBJ2-7, with D possibly TRBD1 on 6 matching bases. Germline lookup yields CDR1 MNHEY and CDR2 SMNVEV (reference sequence). This CDR3 spans 14 amino acids. Deletions cut 4 bases from V and 1 base from J, with 11 bases between. The DNA of the CDR3 is TGTGCCAGCAGTTCAGGGGTCTCATCCTACGAGCAGTACTTC. Translated: CASSSGVSSYEQYF.

The V and J genes are TRBV5-1 and TRBJ2-7, with D possibly matching TRBD1 (6 bases). The germline CDR1 and CDR2 sequences are SGHRS and YFSETQ. Trimming took 6 bases from V and 6 from J, leaving 22 bases between them. The CDR3 has 15 residues. CDR3 nucleotide sequence: TGCGCCAGCACAATAGGCGCAGGGGAAGCGGCCGAGCAGTACTTC. Encoded protein: CASTIGAGEAAEQYF.

V and J are TRBV4-3 and TRBJ1-4; D remains ambiguous. The CDR3 is 14 amino acids. The V gene lost 0 bases and the J gene lost 6 bases, with 8 bases spanning the gap. Germline V CDR1 and CDR2: LGHNA, YSLEER. The CDR3 region is CASSQELRDEKLFF. CDR3 DNA sequence: TGCGCCAGCAGCCAAGAACTGCGGGATGAAAAACTGTTTTTT.

This clone has just a few counts. The chain uses TRBV10-3 and TRBJ2-5; D is perhaps TRBD1 (6 bases). The CDR3 sequence is 13 residues long. Trimming removed 4 bases at V and 5 bases at J, with 11 bases between. CDR1 and CDR2 from the germline V gene are ENHRY and SYGVKD. The CDR3 DNA reads TGTGCCATCAGTGGCGCAGGGGAGGAGACCCAGTACTTC. It codes for CAISGAGEETQYF.

The J gene is TRBJ1-3, the V gene TRBV6-5, with 7 positions matching TRBD1. Germline CDR1 reads MNHEY; CDR2 reads SVGAGI. The CDR3 runs 14 residues. V lost 6 bases and J lost 2; bases outside the gene matches: 4. The CDR3 protein is CASRTGSTGNTIYF. The CDR3 DNA reads TGTGCCAGCAGGACAGGGTCAACTGGAAACACCATATATTTT.

This clone came up a few times. The V call is TRBV29-1, the J call TRBJ1-5; D unresolved. This CDR3 is 14 amino acids long. The germline V gene has CDR1 SQVTM and CDR2 ANQGSEA. V lost 4 bases and J lost 2, with 12 bases in between. The CDR3 DNA is TGCAGCGTTGCGGAGGCGTTGGGCAATCAGCCCCAGCATTTT. Translated, it gives CSVAEALGNQPQHF.

CDR3 in amino acids: CASSFGGIDQPQHF. The CDR3 nucleotides are TGTGCCAGCAGCTTTGGCGGGATCGATCAGCCCCAGCATTTT. The chain combines TRBV11-1 with TRBJ1-5, with D uncertain. V was pared by 3 bases and J by 5 bases, with 11 bases between. CDR3 length: 14 residues. Germline V lookup: CDR1 SGHAT, CDR2 FQDESV (reference sequence).

The chain has TRBV19 and TRBJ1-2; D not resolved. This CDR3 comprises 13 residues. Looked up from germline, CDR1 is LNHDA and CDR2 is SQIVND (reference sequence). V lost 1 base to trimming and J lost 2 bases, with 5 bases between them. In DNA, the CDR3 is TGTGCCAGTAGTATAGTCGCGAACTATGGCTACACCTTC. As protein: CASSIVANYGYTF.

This clone has a single count. One end of the junction varies from germline; a read error may be responsible. CDR3 DNA sequence: TGTGCCAGCAGCGCAAGGGGGGGCGAGGCGGAGACCCGGTACTTC. This encodes CASSARGGEAETRYF. This sequence joins TRBV9 and TRBJ2-5; D possibly corresponds to TRBD2 (7 bases). Germline assignment: CDR1 SGDLS and CDR2 YYNGEE. The CDR3 is made up of 15 amino acids.

The CDR3 sequence: CASSPLVAGPGEQFF. CDR3 bases: TGTGCCAGCAGTCCGTTAGTTGCGGGCCCTGGTGAGCAGTTCTTC. The V call is TRBV27, the J call TRBJ2-1; D is perhaps TRBD2 (5 bases). The germline gives CDR1 MNHEY, CDR2 SMNVEV (reference sequence). The ends were cut back, 5 bases at V and 9 bases at J, with 20 bases in the middle. The CDR3 spans 15 residues.

The chain employs TRBV25-1 and TRBJ2-3, with 12 bases fitting TRBD2. The CDR3 sequence is 16 residues long. Germline assignment: CDR1 MGHDK and CDR2 SYGVNS. After removal of 4 bases from V and 5 bases from J, the junction contained 7 bases not matched to a gene. CDR3 coding DNA: TGTGCCAGCAGTGCAGGACTAGCGGGAAGCTTAGATACGCAGTATTTT. It codes for CASSAGLAGSLDTQYF.